These 18 T cell receptor beta chains originate from one sample sequenced in a study of T cell responses to AZD1222 COVID-19 vaccine. Repertoires were generated with immunoSEQ multiplex PCR, while TCRdb's copy carries only in-frame clones and drops some. The sample shows 120,000 or so clones, approximately 90% of them seen only once. The input for sequencing was peripheral blood, taken 28 days after the second AZD1222 dose. The origin of the receptors is an adult who received the AZD1222 COVID-19 vaccine.

The chain joins TRBV18 to TRBJ1-4; 8 bases match TRBD1. CDR1 is KGHSH and CDR2 is LQKENI in the germline V gene. With 4 bases clipped from V and 11 bases from J, the junction kept 3 bases outside the gene matches. The CDR3 is made up of 12 amino acids. This CDR3 is CASSQDRDKLFF. CDR3 coding DNA: TGTGCCAGCTCACAGGACAGGGACAAACTGTTTTTT.

The chain employs TRBV24-1 and TRBJ2-7; 7 positions agree with TRBD1. Germline values: CDR1 KGHDR, CDR2 SFDVKD. The CDR3 contains 13 residues. The V segment lost 1 base and the J segment 6 bases; nucleotides outside the gene matches: 2. CDR3 coding DNA: TGTGCCACCAGTGATTTTTCAGGGGGCGAGCAGTACTTC. It encodes CATSDFSGGEQYF.

The V call is TRBV7-3, the J call TRBJ1-2, with 9 bases matching TRBD1. From germline, CDR1 is SGHTA and CDR2 FQGTGA. CDR3 size: 13 residues. The V and J ends lost 6 bases and 5 bases, in that order; junction bases with no gene match: 4. The CDR3 reads CASSSDRGYGYTF. CDR3 in DNA: TGTGCCAGCAGTTCCGACAGGGGGTATGGCTACACCTTC.

The table lists this clone with a count of one. The rearrangement joins TRBV24-1 to TRBJ1-6; D gene uncertain. Germline V gene lookup returns CDR1 KGHDR and CDR2 SFDVKD. The CDR3 contains 19 residues. Trimming removed 1 base from V and 2 bases from J, with 17 bases in between. The DNA for the CDR3 is TGTGCCACCAGTGATTTCCGGCACCGGGCCATAACCTATAATTCACCCCTCCACTTT. Translated: CATSDFRHRAITYNSPLHF.

This clone was recorded once. This chain connects TRBV7-2 to TRBJ2-7, with 7 bases aligning to TRBD2. J lost 0 bases, V lost 1 base, and 3 bases had no gene match. The CDR3 runs to 15 residues. The germline V gene has CDR1 SGHTA and CDR2 FQGNSA. Written as DNA, the CDR3 is TGTGCCAGCAGCTTAGATGCGGGGGTCTCCTACGAGCAGTACTTC. It specifies CASSLDAGVSYEQYF.

The count of this clone is one. The V and J genes are TRBV19 and TRBJ1-5, with D tentatively TRBD1 (5 bases). CDR1 is LNHDA, CDR2 SQIVND, per germline (reference sequence). The CDR3 is made up of 15 amino acids. The germline V and J ends were trimmed by 10 bases and 4 bases, with 20 bases remaining between them. The CDR3 region has the DNA TGTGCCATTGGATCTCGGGACGGCCAGAATCAGCCCCAGCATTTT. Translation: CAIGSRDGQNQPQHF.

This clone was detected only once. J is TRBJ1-2 and V is TRBV24-1; D perhaps matches TRBD1 (5 bases). V lost 4 bases and J lost 5, with 13 bases in between. The CDR3 has 14 amino acids. CDR1 and CDR2 from the germline V gene are KGHDR and SFDVKD. Written as DNA, the CDR3 is TGTGCCACCAGTGAAGGGGACCGGTGGTATGGCTACACCTTC. Protein product: CATSEGDRWYGYTF.

V usage is TRBV11-3 and J usage is TRBJ2-6; D is ambiguous. CDR1 SGHNT and CDR2 YENEEA come from the germline V gene. There are 14 residues in the CDR3. V lost 5 bases to trimming and J lost 2 bases, with 7 bases between them. For the CDR3, the DNA is TGTGCCAGCAGCCCGCAAGCTGGGGCCAACGTCCTGACTTTC. Its translation is CASSPQAGANVLTF.

The chain recombines TRBV7-2 with TRBJ2-1, with D possibly being TRBD1 (5 bases). Germline V gene data show CDR1 as SGHTA and CDR2 as FQGNSA. V was pared by 0 bases and J by 8 bases, with 5 bases between. CDR3 size: 12 residues. CDR3 nucleotides: TGTGCCAGCAGCTTAGCGGGGCATGAGCAGTTCTTC. It encodes CASSLAGHEQFF. The variable domain in full, completed from reference TRBV7-2 and TRBJ2-1, reads GAGVSQSPSNKVTEKGKDVELRCDPISGHTALYWYRQSLGQGLEFLIYFQGNSAPDKSGLPSDRFSAERTGGSVSTLTIQRTQQEDSAVYLCASSLAGHEQFFGPGTRLTVL.

The gene calls are TRBV5-1 and TRBJ2-5; the match to TRBD2 covers 7 bases. Germline V gene lookup returns CDR1 SGHRS and CDR2 YFSETQ. The CDR3 sequence is 12 residues long. Trimming took 4 bases from V and 5 from J; bases not matched to a gene: 2. CDR3 region: CASSPGRETQYF. CDR3 coding DNA: TGCGCCAGCAGCCCCGGGAGGGAGACCCAGTACTTC.

The chain is built from TRBV7-3 and TRBJ2-7, with D perhaps TRBD1 (5 bases). The CDR3 is 13 residues long. In germline, CDR1 is SGHTA, CDR2 FQGTGA. Trimming shortened V by 1 base and J by 7 bases, and 11 bases separated the two germline ends. The CDR3 region is CASSLSQGREQYF. The DNA for the CDR3 is TGTGCCAGCAGCTTAAGCCAGGGCAGGGAGCAGTACTTC.

The chain joins TRBV29-1 to TRBJ1-2; possible D gene TRBD1, 5 bases. The length of the CDR3 is 11 residues. The germline V gene has CDR1 SQVTM and CDR2 ANQGSEA. V lost 4 bases, J lost 8 bases, and 11 bases lay in between. The CDR3: CSVGGNRGYTF. CDR3 nucleotide sequence: TGCAGCGTTGGGGGGAACCGAGGCTACACCTTC.

J is TRBJ1-1 and V is TRBV3-1 (or the pseudogene TRBV3-2); D ambiguous. V was shortened by 0 bases and J by 5 bases, with 16 bases between the two germline ends. The CDR3 loop spans 16 amino acids. Germline values: CDR1 LGHDT, CDR2 YNNKEL (reference sequence). This CDR3 reads CASSQDRRLPGTEAFF. The CDR3 coding sequence is TGTGCCAGCAGCCAAGACCGCCGGCTACCGGGGACTGAAGCTTTCTTT.

This rearrangement joins TRBV6-2 or TRBV6-3 to TRBJ1-2; 8 bases map to TRBD1. The CDR3 sequence is 14 residues long. Germline CDR1 reads MNHEY; CDR2 reads SVGEGT. The J segment lost 3 bases and the V segment lost 4 bases, leaving 4 bases of the junction unmatched. CDR3 sequence reads: CASSFLDRDYGYTF. Here the CDR3 DNA reads TGTGCCAGCAGTTTCTTGGACAGGGACTATGGCTACACCTTC.

This sequence joins TRBV7-8 and TRBJ2-5; D is undetermined. The CDR3 is 14 residues long. Germline V CDR1 and CDR2: SGHVS, FQNEAQ. Between the trimmed V and J ends, which lost 5 bases and 1 base, there was a span of 11 bases. The CDR3: CASSPRRSQETQYF. The DNA for the CDR3 is TGTGCCAGCAGCCCCCGCAGGAGCCAAGAGACCCAGTACTTC.

This clone was observed a single time. The CDR3: CASSLSIRPGAASGNTIYF. In DNA, the CDR3 is TGTGCCAGCAGTTTATCTATCCGACCGGGGGCCGCCTCTGGAAACACCATATATTTT. The rearrangement uses TRBV27 and TRBJ1-3, with TRBD1 as a possible D gene (6 bases). The CDR3 contains 19 residues. V lost 0 bases and J lost 0, with 18 bases in between. The germline V gene has CDR1 MNHEY and CDR2 SMNVEV (reference sequence).

The J gene is TRBJ2-7, the V gene TRBV4-3; the D gene is possibly TRBD2 (6 bases). Germline V gene data show CDR1 as LGHNA and CDR2 as YSLEER. Trimming cost V 0 bases and J 1 base, with 10 bases left between them. This CDR3 is 15 amino acids long. The CDR3 sequence: CASSQDHGGSYEQYF. The CDR3, as DNA: TGCGCCAGCAGCCAAGATCATGGAGGGTCCTACGAGCAGTACTTC.

The V and J genes are TRBV10-3 and TRBJ1-1, with TRBD1 matching over 7 bases. CDR1 and CDR2 from the germline V gene are ENHRY and SYGVKD. The junction had 4 bases not matched to a gene; V was cut back by 4 bases and J by 5 bases. The CDR3 has 13 residues. The CDR3: CAISGQGGTEAFF. DNA of the CDR3: TGTGCCATCAGTGGACAGGGAGGGACTGAAGCTTTCTTT.